The following is a T cell receptor beta chain sequence with its context. Its specificity is unknown. This entry belongs to a study of chemoradiotherapy in HPV16-positive cancers. About the research overall: Candidate HPV-specific T-cell clones and common TCR motifs came from functional assays in a couple of HPV16-positive patients. General study findings and limits: HPV-responsive T-cell expansion during chemoradiotherapy was linked to improved recurrence-free survival in HPV16-positive patients. Candidate HPV-specific clones and E7-related TCR motifs grew in tumor during treatment.

Sequencing was performed with immunoSEQ multiplex PCR; in TCRdb, only in-frame clones are kept and a portion is missing. The data contain 9,000 to 15,000 clones, roughly 61% of them singletons. Trimming removed 4 bases from V and 3 bases from J, with 8 bases in between. The CDR3 is 13 residues long. Germline V lookup: CDR1 MNHEY, CDR2 SMNVEV (reference sequence). The source is a human donor with HPV-associated anogenital cancer. This material was acquired from a patient who underwent chemoradiotherapy. The rearrangement links TRBV27 to TRBJ2-3; no clear D gene. In nucleotides, the CDR3 is TGTGCCAGCAGTTCAAGAGTTACAGATACGCAGTATTTT. Translated, it gives CASSSRVTDTQYF.